This is a list of T cell receptor beta chains from one sample in a study of identical twins. Each CDR3 protein is one row after TCRdb ran MiXCR on the 5' RACE reads. The table includes 250,000 to 350,000 distinct CDR3 sequences, about 8.1% detected once. These data also formed part of another study, on yellow fever vaccine responses in identical twins.

Material: memory (CD45RO+) T cells sorted from blood. Receptors were obtained from a woman aged 18-29 years in good health. Each CDR3 is given with its conserved first and last residue. D genes are given only for firm matches. Rows may omit the clone size; those that give it use once, few, many or a size class.

cdr3_length: 14
clone_size: .
v_call: TRBV5-1
j_call: TRBJ1-1
d_call: TRBD1
cdr3_aa: CASSSGQGAPEAFF
cdr3_nt: TGCGCCAGCAGCTCAGGACAGGGGGCCCCTGAAGCTTTCTTT

cdr3_length: 18
clone_size: .
v_call: TRBV5-1
j_call: TRBJ2-7
d_call: TRBD2
cdr3_aa: CASSFKTKTSGATYEQYF
cdr3_nt: TGCGCCAGCAGCTTTAAAACCAAAACTAGCGGAGCTACCTACGAGCAGTACTTC

cdr3_length: 15
clone_size: once
v_call: TRBV20-1
j_call: TRBJ1-5
d_call: .
cdr3_aa: CSARGADYSNQPQHF
cdr3_nt: TGCAGTGCTAGAGGGGCAGATTATAGCAATCAGCCCCAGCATTTT

cdr3_length: 15
clone_size: few
v_call: TRBV12-3/TRBV12-4
j_call: TRBJ2-2
d_call: TRBD1
cdr3_aa: CASRGQDEFTGELFF
cdr3_nt: TGTGCCAGCAGGGGACAGGACGAATTCACCGGGGAGCTGTTTTTT

cdr3_length: 16
clone_size: few
v_call: TRBV6-1
j_call: TRBJ1-2
d_call: .
cdr3_aa: CASSQNSGPIYYGYTF
cdr3_nt: TGTGCCAGCAGTCAAAATTCGGGACCTATTTACTATGGCTACACCTTC

cdr3_length: 13
clone_size: .
v_call: TRBV27
j_call: TRBJ1-2
d_call: .
cdr3_aa: CASRSTRVTGYTF
cdr3_nt: TGTGCCAGCAGAAGCACGAGGGTAACCGGCTACACCTTC

cdr3_length: 12
clone_size: few
v_call: TRBV28
j_call: TRBJ2-1
d_call: TRBD2
cdr3_aa: CASSPGGSEQFF
cdr3_nt: TGTGCCAGCAGTCCGGGGGGGAGTGAGCAGTTCTTC

cdr3_length: 13
clone_size: many
v_call: TRBV10-2
j_call: TRBJ2-3
d_call: .
cdr3_aa: CASSDRTADTQYF
cdr3_nt: TGCGCCAGCAGTGACCGGACAGCAGATACGCAGTATTTT

cdr3_length: 15
clone_size: many
v_call: TRBV12-3/TRBV12-4
j_call: TRBJ2-1
d_call: TRBD2
cdr3_aa: CASNPRSGGANEQFF
cdr3_nt: TGTGCCAGCAACCCCCGGAGCGGGGGGGCAAATGAGCAGTTCTTC

cdr3_length: 13
clone_size: .
v_call: TRBV12-3/TRBV12-4
j_call: TRBJ1-1
d_call: .
cdr3_aa: CASRKIGDTEAFF
cdr3_nt: TGTGCCAGCAGAAAGATTGGGGACACTGAAGCTTTCTTT

cdr3_length: 12
clone_size: many
v_call: TRBV18
j_call: TRBJ2-1
d_call: .
cdr3_aa: CASSPPSGEQFF
cdr3_nt: TGTGCCAGCTCACCCCCCAGCGGTGAGCAGTTCTTC

cdr3_length: 14
clone_size: many
v_call: TRBV4-1
j_call: TRBJ2-2
d_call: .
cdr3_aa: CASSRRSGAGELFF
cdr3_nt: TGCGCCAGCAGCAGAAGGAGTGGGGCCGGGGAGCTGTTTTTT

cdr3_length: 15
clone_size: .
v_call: TRBV5-1
j_call: TRBJ1-1
d_call: .
cdr3_aa: CASSLDLVGNTEAFF
cdr3_nt: TGCGCCAGCAGCTTGGACCTGGTGGGGAACACTGAAGCTTTCTTT

cdr3_length: 16
clone_size: many
v_call: TRBV15
j_call: TRBJ2-1
d_call: .
cdr3_aa: CATSRDPGGPYNEQFF
cdr3_nt: TGTGCCACCAGCAGAGATCCGGGGGGCCCCTACAATGAGCAGTTCTTC

cdr3_length: 17
clone_size: many
v_call: TRBV12-3/TRBV12-4
j_call: TRBJ2-3
d_call: .
cdr3_aa: CASSPHPTGISTDTQYF
cdr3_nt: TGTGCCAGCAGTCCCCACCCCACAGGGATTAGCACAGATACGCAGTATTTT

cdr3_length: 16
clone_size: many
v_call: TRBV10-3
j_call: TRBJ2-3
d_call: TRBD1
cdr3_aa: CAISQGQGYSTDTQYF
cdr3_nt: TGTGCCATCAGCCAGGGACAGGGATACAGCACAGATACGCAGTATTTT

cdr3_length: 14
clone_size: many
v_call: TRBV28
j_call: TRBJ1-1
d_call: .
cdr3_aa: CASSTPDTYTEAFF
cdr3_nt: TGTGCCAGCAGCACCCCGGACACCTACACTGAAGCTTTCTTT

cdr3_length: 14
clone_size: .
v_call: TRBV6-1
j_call: TRBJ1-5
d_call: TRBD1
cdr3_aa: CASSQQGANQPQHF
cdr3_nt: TGTGCCAGCAGTCAACAGGGGGCCAATCAGCCCCAGCATTTT

cdr3_length: 14
clone_size: .
v_call: TRBV28
j_call: TRBJ1-1
d_call: .
cdr3_aa: CASSLTQGHSEAFF
cdr3_nt: TGTGCCAGCAGTTTAACACAGGGTCACTCTGAAGCTTTCTTT

cdr3_length: 14
clone_size: .
v_call: TRBV7-8
j_call: TRBJ2-5
d_call: TRBD2
cdr3_aa: CASLGLALQETQYF
cdr3_nt: TGTGCCAGCTTAGGACTAGCCCTCCAAGAGACCCAGTACTTC

cdr3_length: 14
clone_size: .
v_call: TRBV7-2
j_call: TRBJ2-2
d_call: .
cdr3_aa: CASSPERVAGELFF
cdr3_nt: TGTGCCAGCAGCCCCGAGCGGGTTGCCGGGGAGCTGTTTTTT

cdr3_length: 16
clone_size: few
v_call: TRBV18
j_call: TRBJ2-1
d_call: TRBD1
cdr3_aa: CASSPPEGQAYNEQFF
cdr3_nt: TGTGCCAGCTCACCACCGGAGGGACAGGCTTACAATGAGCAGTTCTTC

cdr3_length: 14
clone_size: few
v_call: TRBV6-1
j_call: TRBJ1-5
d_call: TRBD1
cdr3_aa: CASSAGTGGQPQHF
cdr3_nt: TGTGCCAGCAGTGCCGGGACAGGGGGACAGCCCCAGCATTTT

cdr3_length: 16
clone_size: once
v_call: TRBV15
j_call: TRBJ2-6
d_call: .
cdr3_aa: CATSRRPGTGANVLTF
cdr3_nt: TGTGCCACCAGCAGAAGGCCCGGGACTGGGGCCAACGTCCTGACTTTC

cdr3_length: 16
clone_size: many
v_call: TRBV24-1
j_call: TRBJ2-3
d_call: TRBD2
cdr3_aa: CATSDWGGRGTDTQYF
cdr3_nt: TGTGCCACCAGTGATTGGGGCGGGAGAGGGACAGATACGCAGTATTTT

cdr3_length: 13
clone_size: .
v_call: TRBV6-1
j_call: TRBJ2-7
d_call: .
cdr3_aa: CASRRQNGNEQYF
cdr3_nt: TGTGCCAGCAGGAGACAGAACGGGAACGAGCAGTACTTC

cdr3_length: 16
clone_size: few
v_call: TRBV11-3
j_call: TRBJ2-3
d_call: .
cdr3_aa: CASSTSGAKNTDTQYF
cdr3_nt: TGTGCCAGCAGCACGTCGGGGGCCAAGAACACAGATACGCAGTATTTT

cdr3_length: 16
clone_size: .
v_call: TRBV5-1
j_call: TRBJ2-5
d_call: .
cdr3_aa: CASSWGGGDPRETQYF
cdr3_nt: TGCGCCAGCAGCTGGGGTGGGGGAGATCCTCGAGAGACCCAGTACTTC

cdr3_length: 15
clone_size: many
v_call: TRBV2
j_call: TRBJ2-2
d_call: .
cdr3_aa: CASSPSSSITGELFF
cdr3_nt: TGTGCCAGCAGCCCGAGCTCCAGTATCACCGGGGAGCTGTTTTTT

cdr3_length: 17
clone_size: many
v_call: TRBV25-1
j_call: TRBJ1-1
d_call: .
cdr3_aa: CASSAPGTNGEYTEAFF
cdr3_nt: TGTGCCAGCAGTGCCCCGGGAACGAACGGGGAGTACACTGAAGCTTTCTTT

cdr3_length: 13
clone_size: few
v_call: TRBV20-1
j_call: TRBJ1-5
d_call: .
cdr3_aa: CSAEDSRNQPQHF
cdr3_nt: TGCAGTGCTGAGGACAGCCGCAATCAGCCCCAGCATTTT

cdr3_length: 16
clone_size: few
v_call: TRBV12-3/TRBV12-4
j_call: TRBJ2-1
d_call: .
cdr3_aa: CASSLGVGVWANEQFF
cdr3_nt: TGTGCCAGCAGTTTGGGCGTGGGTGTGTGGGCTAATGAGCAGTTCTTC

cdr3_length: 14
clone_size: .
v_call: TRBV12-3/TRBV12-4
j_call: TRBJ1-6
d_call: TRBD1
cdr3_aa: CASSAGQQNSPLHF
cdr3_nt: TGTGCCAGCAGTGCGGGACAGCAAAATTCACCCCTCCACTTT

cdr3_length: 15
clone_size: .
v_call: TRBV29-1
j_call: TRBJ1-1
d_call: .
cdr3_aa: CSVLDRDKMNTEAFF
cdr3_nt: TGCAGCGTTCTTGACCGGGACAAGATGAACACTGAAGCTTTCTTT

cdr3_length: 15
clone_size: few
v_call: TRBV2
j_call: TRBJ1-6
d_call: .
cdr3_aa: CASSGREGRSSPLHF
cdr3_nt: TGTGCCAGCAGTGGCCGAGAGGGGAGGTCGTCACCCCTCCACTTT

cdr3_length: 16
clone_size: few
v_call: TRBV5-6
j_call: TRBJ1-6
d_call: .
cdr3_aa: CASSRRWGRNNSPLHF
cdr3_nt: TGTGCCAGCAGCCGCAGGTGGGGGCGAAATAATTCACCCCTCCACTTT

cdr3_length: 14
clone_size: many
v_call: TRBV15
j_call: TRBJ1-2
d_call: TRBD1
cdr3_aa: CATSGGTAVQGYTF
cdr3_nt: TGTGCCACCAGCGGCGGGACAGCCGTACAGGGCTACACCTTC

cdr3_length: 13
clone_size: many
v_call: TRBV20-1
j_call: TRBJ2-3
d_call: TRBD1
cdr3_aa: CSASRQGPDTQYF
cdr3_nt: TGCAGTGCTAGCAGACAGGGACCAGATACGCAGTATTTT

cdr3_length: 12
clone_size: many
v_call: TRBV6-5
j_call: TRBJ1-2
d_call: .
cdr3_aa: CASNNGRRGYTF
cdr3_nt: TGTGCCAGCAACAACGGGCGCCGTGGCTACACCTTC

cdr3_length: 15
clone_size: many
v_call: TRBV5-6
j_call: TRBJ1-6
d_call: .
cdr3_aa: CASSLGGKNNSPLHF
cdr3_nt: TGTGCCAGCAGCTTGGGAGGGAAAAATAATTCACCCCTCCACTTT

cdr3_length: 17
clone_size: .
v_call: TRBV5-5
j_call: TRBJ2-3
d_call: TRBD2
cdr3_aa: CASSVALTSGGQGTQYF
cdr3_nt: TGTGCCAGCAGCGTAGCACTGACTAGCGGGGGACAGGGTACGCAGTATTTT

cdr3_length: 14
clone_size: .
v_call: TRBV28
j_call: TRBJ1-2
d_call: .
cdr3_aa: CASSLVSGDDGYTF
cdr3_nt: TGTGCCAGCAGTTTGGTTTCGGGGGACGATGGCTACACCTTC

cdr3_length: 17
clone_size: .
v_call: TRBV12-3/TRBV12-4
j_call: TRBJ1-5
d_call: TRBD1
cdr3_aa: CASRRTGGIGGNQPQHF
cdr3_nt: TGTGCCAGCAGAAGGACAGGGGGCATCGGGGGCAATCAGCCCCAGCATTTT

cdr3_length: 13
clone_size: many
v_call: TRBV10-3
j_call: TRBJ1-1
d_call: .
cdr3_aa: CAISNRENTEAFF
cdr3_nt: TGTGCCATCAGCAACAGGGAGAACACTGAAGCTTTCTTT

cdr3_length: 14
clone_size: few
v_call: TRBV6-5
j_call: TRBJ1-1
d_call: .
cdr3_aa: CASSYIHSNTEAFF
cdr3_nt: TGTGCCAGCAGTTACATACACTCAAACACTGAAGCTTTCTTT

cdr3_length: 15
clone_size: many
v_call: TRBV7-9
j_call: TRBJ2-1
d_call: TRBD2
cdr3_aa: CASSLQVAGDNEQFF
cdr3_nt: TGTGCCAGCAGCTTACAGGTAGCGGGGGACAATGAGCAGTTCTTC

cdr3_length: 12
clone_size: .
v_call: TRBV29-1
j_call: TRBJ2-1
d_call: TRBD2
cdr3_aa: CSVTKTSGEQFF
cdr3_nt: TGCAGCGTGACCAAGACTAGCGGAGAGCAGTTCTTC

cdr3_length: 15
clone_size: many
v_call: TRBV10-2
j_call: TRBJ1-3
d_call: TRBD1
cdr3_aa: CASSVGDSSGNTIYF
cdr3_nt: TGCGCCAGCAGTGTTGGGGACAGCTCTGGAAACACCATATATTTT

cdr3_length: 12
clone_size: many
v_call: TRBV12-3/TRBV12-4
j_call: TRBJ2-7
d_call: .
cdr3_aa: CASRRSVDEQYF
cdr3_nt: TGTGCCAGCAGAAGGTCCGTAGACGAGCAGTACTTC